The sequence of this T cell receptor beta chain was determined in a study of cytomegalovirus exposure and HLA in healthy donors. A multiplex PCR was run with 60 Vbeta primers and 13 Jbeta primers. The assay was immunoSEQ multiplex PCR, and TCRdb's table has in-frame clones only and misses some. The sample shows about 90,000 clones, 67% of them seen only once. Notes on the study in general: Later analysis indicated greater clonal expansion among HLA-associated TCR beta chains than among equally common other chains. Earlier analysis looked at TCR beta V segments, and most were productive about 87% or about 30% of the time.

The CDR3 is 13 residues long. Germline V CDR1 and CDR2: SEHNR, FQNEAQ (reference sequence). V lost 5 bases to trimming and J lost 9 bases, with 11 bases between them. Points on this clone: Its target is unknown.

Material: PBMCs. This clonotype was obtained from a man younger than 45 in good health and CMV-seronegative. V gene TRBV7-9 combines with J gene TRBJ1-6; D call uncertain. The CDR3 DNA follows: TGTGCCAGCAGCGAAAATATCGGTTCACCCCTCCACTTT. Residues: CASSENIGSPLHF.